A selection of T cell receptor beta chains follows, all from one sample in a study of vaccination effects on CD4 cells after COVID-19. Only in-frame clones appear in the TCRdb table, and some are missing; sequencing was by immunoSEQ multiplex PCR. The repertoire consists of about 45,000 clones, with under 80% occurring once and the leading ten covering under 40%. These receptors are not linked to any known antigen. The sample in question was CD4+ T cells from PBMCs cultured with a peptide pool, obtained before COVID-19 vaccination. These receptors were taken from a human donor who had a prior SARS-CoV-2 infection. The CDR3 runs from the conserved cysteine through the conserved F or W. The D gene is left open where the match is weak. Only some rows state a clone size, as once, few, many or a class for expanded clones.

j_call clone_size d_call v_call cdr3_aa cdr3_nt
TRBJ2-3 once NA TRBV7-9 CASSYEGTDTQYF TGTGCCAGCAGCTACGAGGGAACAGATACGCAGTATTTT
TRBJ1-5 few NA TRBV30 CAWSVKRDNQPQHF TGTGCCTGGAGTGTAAAGCGGGACAATCAGCCCCAGCATTTT
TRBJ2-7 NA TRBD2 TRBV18 CASSPGTSGGLYEQYF TGTGCCAGCTCACCCGGGACTAGCGGGGGTCTTTACGAGCAGTACTTC
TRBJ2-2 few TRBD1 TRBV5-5 CASSFRDRAGELFF TGTGCCAGCAGCTTCCGCGACAGGGCCGGGGAGCTGTTTTTT
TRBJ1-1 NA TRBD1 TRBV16 CASSQSIGTGLLGTEAFF TGTGCCAGCAGCCAATCGATCGGGACAGGGTTATTGGGAACTGAAGCTTTCTTT
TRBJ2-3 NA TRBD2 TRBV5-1 CASSLVPSGGAGTDTQYF TGCGCCAGCAGCTTGGTCCCTAGCGGGGGGGCCGGCACAGATACGCAGTATTTT
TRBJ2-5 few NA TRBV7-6 CASSPHQGQETQYF TGTGCCAGCAGCCCCCACCAGGGTCAAGAGACCCAGTACTTC
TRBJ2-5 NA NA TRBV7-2 CASSLEGQSGTQYF TGTGCCAGCAGCTTAGAGGGCCAATCGGGGACCCAGTACTTC
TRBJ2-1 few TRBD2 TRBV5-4 CASSLGAGGFFSEQFF TGTGCCAGCAGCTTGGGTGCGGGGGGCTTCTTCAGTGAGCAGTTCTTC
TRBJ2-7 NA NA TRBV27 CASSRGSSYEQYF TGTGCCAGCAGTAGGGGAAGCTCCTACGAGCAGTACTTC
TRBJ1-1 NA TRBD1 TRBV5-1 CASSGQGVGNVFF TGCGCCAGCAGCGGACAGGGGGTTGGTAATGTTTTCTTT
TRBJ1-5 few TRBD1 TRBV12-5 CASGLFQLTGPNQPQHF TGTGCTAGTGGTTTGTTTCAATTGACAGGGCCGAATCAGCCCCAGCATTTT
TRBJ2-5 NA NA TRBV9 CASSVESGVLGETQYF TGTGCCAGCAGCGTAGAGTCAGGGGTGTTAGGGGAGACCCAGTACTTC
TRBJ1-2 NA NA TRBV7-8 CASSRITRGSGGYGYTF TGTGCCAGCAGCCGGATCACGCGGGGGTCCGGGGGATATGGCTACACCTTC
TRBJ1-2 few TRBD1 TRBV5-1 CASSPGQGSYGYTF TGCGCCAGCAGCCCGGGACAGGGATCCTATGGCTACACCTTC
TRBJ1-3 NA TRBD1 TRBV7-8 CASSPRDRGTTISGNTIYF TGTGCCAGCAGCCCGAGGGACAGGGGAACCACAATCTCTGGAAACACCATATATTTT
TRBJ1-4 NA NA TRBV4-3 CASSQEQSGKLFF TGCGCCAGCAGCCAAGAGCAGTCGGGAAAACTGTTTTTT
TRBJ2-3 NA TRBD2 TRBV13 CASSSAWEGLTDTQYF TGTGCCAGCAGCTCTGCCTGGGAGGGCCTCACAGATACGCAGTATTTT
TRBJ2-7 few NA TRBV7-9 CASSLDGSTLSYEQYF TGTGCCAGCAGCTTAGATGGTAGTACCCTATCCTACGAGCAGTACTTC
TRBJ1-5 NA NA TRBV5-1 CASSLAPGAGQPQHF TGCGCCAGCAGCTTGGCCCCGGGGGCTGGTCAGCCCCAGCATTTT
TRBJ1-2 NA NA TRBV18 CASSPISLGLERTSNYGYTF TGTGCCAGCTCACCAATTTCTCTGGGCCTAGAGCGTACTTCAAACTATGGCTACACCTTC
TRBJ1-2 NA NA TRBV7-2 CASSLDLYGYTF TGTGCCAGCAGCTTAGACCTGTATGGCTACACCTTC
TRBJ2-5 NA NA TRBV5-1 CASSLKGREGTQYF TGCGCCAGCAGCTTGAAGGGCAGGGAAGGGACCCAGTACTTC
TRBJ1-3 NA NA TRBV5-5 CASSPRTVADTIYF TGTGCCAGCAGCCCTCGGACAGTCGCCGACACCATATATTTT
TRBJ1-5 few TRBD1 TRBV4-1 CASSQVGVNRGGQPQHF TGCGCCAGCAGCCAAGTGGGTGTAAACAGGGGAGGCCAGCCCCAGCATTTT
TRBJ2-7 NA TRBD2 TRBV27 CASSKAGGAYEQYF TGTGCCAGCAGTAAGGCTGGGGGGGCCTACGAGCAGTACTTC
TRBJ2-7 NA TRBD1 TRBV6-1 CASREDRGPYEQYF TGTGCCAGCAGAGAAGACAGGGGTCCCTACGAGCAGTACTTC
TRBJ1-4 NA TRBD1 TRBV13 CASSLGGTGSEKLFF TGTGCCAGCAGCTTAGGCGGGACAGGGAGTGAAAAACTGTTTTTT
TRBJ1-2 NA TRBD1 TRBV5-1 CASSLAPQGANYGYTF TGCGCCAGCAGCTTGGCCCCACAGGGGGCCAACTATGGCTACACCTTC
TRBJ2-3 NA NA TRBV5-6 CASSSQWDQAGDTQYF TGTGCCAGCAGCTCCCAATGGGACCAGGCGGGGGATACGCAGTATTTT
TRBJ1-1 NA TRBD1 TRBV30 CAWRILDRGRAEAFF TGTGCCTGGAGGATACTAGACAGGGGGCGGGCTGAAGCTTTCTTT
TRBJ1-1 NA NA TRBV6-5 CASSPTGRGVTEAFF TGTGCCAGCAGTCCGACAGGAAGGGGAGTCACTGAAGCTTTCTTT
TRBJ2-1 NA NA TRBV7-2 CASSRVLGSSYNEQFF TGTGCCAGCAGTCGGGTCCTGGGTAGTTCCTACAATGAGCAGTTCTTC
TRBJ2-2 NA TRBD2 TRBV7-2 CASSLDASGRGNTGELFF TGTGCCAGCAGCTTAGACGCTAGCGGGAGGGGAAACACCGGGGAGCTGTTTTTT
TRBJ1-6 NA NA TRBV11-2 CASSLAPWARGSPLHF TGTGCCAGCAGCTTGGCCCCCTGGGCCAGGGGTTCACCCCTCCACTTT
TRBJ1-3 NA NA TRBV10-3 CAISESIDGNTIYF TGTGCCATCAGTGAGTCGATAGACGGAAACACCATATATTTT
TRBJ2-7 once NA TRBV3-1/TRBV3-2 CASSQDKPGRSYYEQYF TGTGCCAGCAGCCAAGACAAACCGGGACGGAGTTACTACGAGCAGTACTTC
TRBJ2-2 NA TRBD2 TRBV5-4 CASSQAGLATNTGELFF TGTGCCAGCAGCCAGGCTGGACTAGCCACGAACACCGGGGAGCTGTTTTTT
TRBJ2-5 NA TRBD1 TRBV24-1 CATSAQTGPQETQYF TGTGCCACCAGTGCTCAGACAGGGCCCCAAGAGACCCAGTACTTC
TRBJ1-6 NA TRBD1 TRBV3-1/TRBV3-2 CASSHQDRGNSPLHF TGTGCCAGCAGCCATCAAGACAGGGGAAATTCACCCCTCCACTTT
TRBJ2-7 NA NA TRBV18 CASSPPAGRGSDEQYF TGTGCCAGCTCACCACCGGCAGGGCGCGGGTCTGACGAGCAGTACTTC
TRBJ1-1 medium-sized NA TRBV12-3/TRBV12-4 CASSPEGQREAFF TGTGCCAGCAGCCCCGAAGGACAGAGGGAAGCTTTCTTT
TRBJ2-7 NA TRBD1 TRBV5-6 CASSPGQGYTYEQYF TGTGCCAGCAGCCCGGGACAGGGTTATACCTACGAGCAGTACTTC
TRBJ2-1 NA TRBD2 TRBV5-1 CASSWEAGSSYNEQFF TGCGCCAGCAGCTGGGAAGCGGGGAGCTCCTACAATGAGCAGTTCTTC
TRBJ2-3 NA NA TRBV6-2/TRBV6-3 CASSYSVDTQYF TGTGCCAGCAGTTATTCGGTGGATACGCAGTATTTT
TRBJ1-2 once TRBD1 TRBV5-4 CASSLDPGGYGYTF TGTGCCAGCAGCTTGGACCCAGGGGGCTATGGCTACACCTTC
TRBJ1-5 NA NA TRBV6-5 CASKGLAGDQPQHF TGTGCCAGCAAAGGCCTAGCCGGAGATCAGCCCCAGCATTTT
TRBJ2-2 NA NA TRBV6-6 CASSYLLGFGTGELFF TGTGCCAGCAGTTACCTTTTGGGGTTTGGGACCGGGGAGCTGTTTTTT
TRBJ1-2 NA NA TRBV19 CASSITGTGPTNYGYTF TGTGCCAGTAGTATCACCGGGACTGGACCTACTAACTATGGCTACACCTTC
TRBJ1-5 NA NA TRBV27 CASSQDSNQPQHF TGTGCCAGCAGTCAAGATAGCAATCAGCCCCAGCATTTT
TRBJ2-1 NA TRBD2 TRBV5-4 CASSPELAGEYNEQFF TGTGCCAGCAGCCCCGAACTAGCGGGAGAGTACAATGAGCAGTTCTTC
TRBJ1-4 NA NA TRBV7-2 CASSLRGPQGWVEKLFF TGTGCCAGCAGTTTACGGGGCCCTCAAGGGTGGGTTGAAAAACTGTTTTTT
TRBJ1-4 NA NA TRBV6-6 CASGKTGLIEKLFF TGTGCCAGCGGGAAGACAGGACTTATTGAAAAACTGTTTTTT
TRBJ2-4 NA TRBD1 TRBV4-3 CASSPRTGGAKNIQYF TGCGCCAGCAGCCCGCGGACAGGGGGAGCCAAAAACATTCAGTACTTC
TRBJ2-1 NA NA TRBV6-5 CASSYSGPDYNEQFF TGTGCCAGCAGTTACTCTGGTCCGGATTACAATGAGCAGTTCTTC